The 26 T cell receptor beta chains reported below all come from one sample, sequenced in a study of blood T cells in healthy people across ages. Primers used in a second PCR of about 7 to 12 cycles were a sample-barcoded 5' primer and a J-beta primer mix. TCRdb re-called the 5' RACE reads through MiXCR, storing one row per CDR3 protein. Of roughly 1 million distinct CDR3 sequences listed, approximately 26% are singletons. These same data were also listed under a study on T cells of mothers and their children.

Material: blood. These TCRs come from a girl aged 2-15 years in good health.

This clonotype was seen a few times. The chain couples TRBV7-9 to TRBJ1-1; D uncertain. Germline CDR1 reads SEHNR; CDR2 reads FQNEAQ (reference sequence). The CDR3 runs to 14 residues. The germline V and J ends were trimmed by 2 bases and 1 base, with 8 bases remaining between them. CDR3 region: CASSLMVGNTEAFF. The CDR3 nucleotides read TGTGCCAGCAGCTTAATGGTTGGGAACACTGAAGCTTTCTTT.

V and J are TRBV10-3 and TRBJ2-4, with TRBD2 matching over 12 bases. The germline gives CDR1 ENHRY, CDR2 SYGVKD. CDR3 size: 15 residues. V trimming: 0 bases; J trimming: 7 bases; junction bases outside the gene matches: 1. CDR3 in amino acids: CAISESTSGSNIQYF. DNA of the CDR3: TGTGCCATCAGTGAGTCGACTAGCGGGAGTAACATTCAGTACTTC.

In this sample, this clonotype turned up a few times. The chain is built from TRBV10-3 and TRBJ2-1; 13 bases fit TRBD2. The J segment lost 8 bases and the V segment lost 5 bases, leaving 12 bases of the junction unmatched. Germline loops: CDR1 ENHRY, CDR2 SYGVKD. This CDR3 spans 17 amino acids. CDR3 DNA sequence: TGTGCCATCAGTTCCGGGACTAGCGGGATGAGGGGGGATGAGCAGTTCTTC. Its translation: CAISSGTSGMRGDEQFF.

J is TRBJ2-1 and V is TRBV18, with 14 bases that match TRBD2. Trimming took 6 bases from V and 9 from J; bases not matched to a gene: 19. This CDR3 is 19 amino acids long. Germline loops: CDR1 KGHSH, CDR2 LQKENI. The CDR3: CASSSGPLKGLAGVGEQFF. The DNA for the CDR3 is TGTGCCAGCTCTTCGGGACCCTTAAAGGGACTAGCGGGAGTCGGTGAGCAGTTCTTC. The full variable domain, completed using reference TRBV18 and TRBJ2-1, is NAGVMQNPRHLVRRRGQEARLRCSPMKGHSHVYWYRQLPEEGLKFMVYLQKENIIDESGMPKERFSAEFPKEGPSILRIQQVVRGDSAAYFCASSSGPLKGLAGVGEQFFGPGTRLTVL.

The chain couples TRBV4-1 to TRBJ1-2; TRBD1 might be the D (6 bases). V was shortened by 1 base and J by 3 bases, with 18 bases between the two germline ends. CDR3 length equals 17 residues. Germline CDR1 reads MGHRA; CDR2 reads YSYEKL. CDR3 sequence: CASSQGGGQRRDYGYTF. The CDR3 DNA is TGCGCCAGCAGCCAAGGAGGCGGACAGCGGAGGGACTATGGCTACACCTTC.

This clonotype has more than one count but fewer than ten. The CDR3 here is CASSPPLGADYGYTF. The CDR3 DNA reads TGTGCCAGCAGTCCCCCCCTGGGGGCCGACTATGGCTACACCTTC. This chain joins TRBV12-3 or TRBV12-4 and TRBJ1-2, with D perhaps TRBD1 (6 bases). V shed 5 bases and J shed 3 bases, with 16 bases lying between them. This CDR3 is 15 amino acids long.

The chain couples TRBV11-2 to TRBJ2-1; 9 positions match TRBD2. In germline, CDR1 is SGHAT, CDR2 FQNNGV. The CDR3 totals 14 residues. The junction had 11 bases not matched to a gene; V was cut back by 8 bases and J by 9 bases. CDR3 sequence: CASSMGGGASEQFF. CDR3 coding DNA: TGTGCCAGCTCAATGGGCGGGGGGGCCTCTGAGCAGTTCTTC.

This clonotype was observed at least ten times. The chain's CDR3 is CASSQDARGTDTQYF. CDR3 DNA sequence: TGCGCCAGCAGCCAAGATGCTCGAGGGACAGATACGCAGTATTTT. The chain uses TRBV4-3 and TRBJ2-3, with TRBD2 as a possible D gene (5 bases). The CDR3 length is 15 residues. The V end was cut by 0 bases, the J end by 3 bases, with 10 bases between. Germline V gene data show CDR1 as LGHNA and CDR2 as YSLEER.

The chain recombines TRBV29-1 with TRBJ2-5, with D possibly called TRBD1 or TRBD2 (5 bases each). V was cut by 8 bases and J by 5 bases, with 21 bases left in between. CDR3 length equals 14 residues. Germline V gene data show CDR1 as SQVTM and CDR2 as ANQGSEA. The CDR3 protein is CSLETGPHGETQYF. The CDR3 DNA reads as TGCAGCTTGGAGACGGGACCTCATGGGGAGACCCAGTACTTC. The whole variable domain, remainder taken from reference TRBV29-1 and TRBJ2-5, is SAVISQKPSRDICQRGTSLTIQCQVDSQVTMMFWYRQQPGQSLTLIATANQGSEATYESGFVIDKFPISRPNLTFSTLTVSNMSPEDSSIYLCSLETGPHGETQYFGPGTRLLVL.

V and J are TRBV10-3 and TRBJ2-7; D is unresolved. Between the trimmed V and J ends, which lost 2 bases and 6 bases, there was a span of 11 bases. Germline V gene sequence: CDR1 ENHRY, CDR2 SYGVKD. The CDR3 covers 13 residues. CDR3: CAISERSSGEQYF. DNA of the CDR3: TGTGCCATCAGTGAGAGGTCCTCAGGCGAGCAGTACTTC.

This clonotype occurred many times. The CDR3, as DNA: TGTGCCAGCAGAACCCCCGGGACGGGGACCTACGAGCAGTACTTC. This translates into CASRTPGTGTYEQYF. V is TRBV11-2 and J is TRBJ2-7; the D call may be TRBD1 or TRBD2 (5 bases each). Germline V gene data show CDR1 as SGHAT and CDR2 as FQNNGV. This CDR3 comprises 15 residues. The V end was cut by 6 bases, the J end by 2 bases, with 17 bases between. Full variable domain (missing parts from reference TRBV11-2 and TRBJ2-7): EAGVAQSPRYKIIEKRQSVAFWCNPISGHATLYWYQQILGQGPKLLIQFQNNGVVDDSQLPKDRFSAERLKGVDSTLKIQPAKLEDSAVYLCASRTPGTGTYEQYFGPGTRLTVT.

J is TRBJ2-1 and V is TRBV6-2 or TRBV6-3; weak D call: TRBD2 (6 bases). The V end lost 4 bases, the J end lost 0 bases, and 10 bases lay between the germline ends. Germline V CDR1 and CDR2: MNHEY, SVGEGT. The CDR3 extends over 15 amino acids. The CDR3 DNA is TGTGCCAGCAGTTTGGACTACCGCTCCTACAATGAGCAGTTCTTC. Protein product: CASSLDYRSYNEQFF.

This clonotype was observed a few times. The CDR3 DNA reads TGCAGTGCTACCGTTCTCGGTGAGCAGTACTTC. As protein: CSATVLGEQYF. V is TRBV20-1 and J is TRBJ2-7; D remains unclear. The V and J ends lost 4 bases and 7 bases respectively, with 11 bases between them. The CDR3 has 11 residues. CDR1 is DFQATT and CDR2 is SNEGSKA in the germline V gene (reference sequence).

V gene TRBV29-1 combines with J gene TRBJ2-1; possible D gene TRBD1, 5 bases. The germline V gene has CDR1 SQVTM and CDR2 ANQGSEA. The CDR3 totals 13 residues. V lost 3 bases and J lost 10, with 16 bases in between. The CDR3 DNA is TGCAGCGTTGAGATCAGCCTAGGGGCGGAGCAGTTCTTC. It codes for CSVEISLGAEQFF.

V is TRBV28 and J is TRBJ1-1, with D uncertain. CDR1 and CDR2 from the germline V gene are MDHEN and SYDVKM. V was pared by 7 bases and J by 0 bases, with 21 bases between. This CDR3 is built from 17 residues. The CDR3 region is CASTSLGKGYLNTEAFF. The CDR3 DNA sequence: TGTGCCAGCACCTCCCTGGGAAAGGGATACTTGAACACTGAAGCTTTCTTT.

In its sample, this clonotype was seen a few times. This chain connects TRBV11-2 to TRBJ2-5; D possibly uses TRBD1 or TRBD2 (5 bases each). Trimming pared 6 bases from V and 5 bases from J, leaving 16 bases between. Germline V gene sequence: CDR1 SGHAT, CDR2 FQNNGV. CDR3 length: 14 residues. The CDR3 spells CASRSPRGEETQYF. CDR3 in DNA: TGTGCCAGCAGGTCTCCTAGGGGAGAGGAGACCCAGTACTTC.

This clonotype was picked up a small number of times. V and J are TRBV7-9 and TRBJ2-7; a possible D gene is TRBD1 (6 bases). The CDR3 extends over 15 amino acids. V was trimmed by 2 bases and J by 4 bases, leaving 15 bases between them. Germline V gives CDR1 SEHNR, CDR2 FQNEAQ (reference sequence). Here the CDR3 DNA reads TGTGCCAGCAGCTTAACCCTCGGGACACTATACGAGCAGTACTTC. Translated, it gives CASSLTLGTLYEQYF. Together with reference TRBV7-9 and TRBJ2-7, the CDR3 gives the full variable domain: DTGVSQNPRHKITKRGQNVTFRCDPISEHNRLYWYRQTLGQGPEFLTYFQNEAQLEKSRLLSDRFSAERPKGSFSTLEIQRTEQGDSAMYLCASSLTLGTLYEQYFGPGTRLTVT.

In its sample, this clonotype was seen a few times. V and J are TRBV28 and TRBJ1-1; D not certain. Germline CDR1 is MDHEN and CDR2 is SYDVKM. V shed 7 bases and J shed 0 bases, with 12 bases lying between them. The CDR3 is 14 residues long. CDR3 DNA sequence: TGTGCCAGCACATTGGACGTGGTGAACACTGAAGCTTTCTTT. Encoded protein: CASTLDVVNTEAFF. Together with reference TRBV28 and TRBJ1-1, the CDR3 gives the full variable domain: DVKVTQSSRYLVKRTGEKVFLECVQDMDHENMFWYRQDPGLGLRLIYFSYDVKMKEKGDIPEGYSVSREKKERFSLILESASTNQTSMYLCASTLDVVNTEAFFGQGTRLTVV.

This chain connects TRBV5-1 to TRBJ2-5; the D is unclear. This CDR3 comprises 13 residues. Trimming cost V 5 bases and J 2 bases, with 10 bases left between them. In germline, CDR1 is SGHRS, CDR2 YFSETQ. CDR3 sequence: CASRTVDQETQYF. The DNA for the CDR3 is TGCGCCAGCAGGACGGTCGATCAAGAGACCCAGTACTTC.

The J gene is TRBJ2-7, the V gene TRBV7-2; 13 bases are shared with TRBD2. CDR1 SGHTA and CDR2 FQGNSA come from the germline V gene. V dropped 4 bases and J dropped 1; count of bases not matched to a gene: 10. The CDR3 is 18 residues long. The DNA of the CDR3 is TGTGCCAGCAGCTCACCACTAGCGGGAGGGAAAAGATCCTACGAGCAGTACTTC. This gives the protein CASSSPLAGGKRSYEQYF.

This clonotype was detected only a few times. This sequence joins TRBV29-1 and TRBJ2-2; maybe TRBD2 (5 bases). This CDR3 has 13 amino acids. Germline assignment: CDR1 SQVTM and CDR2 ANQGSEA. Trimming removed 4 bases at V and 6 bases at J, with 12 bases between. DNA for the CDR3: TGCAGCGTTGGGGGAGACATCCCCGGGGAGCTGTTTTTT. Its protein is CSVGGDIPGELFF.

This clonotype has only a few counts. This rearrangement joins TRBV6-2 or TRBV6-3 to TRBJ2-2, with TRBD1 matching over 9 bases. This CDR3 has 16 amino acids. The junction had 4 bases not matched to a gene; V was cut back by 0 bases and J by 5 bases. Germline assignment: CDR1 MNHEY and CDR2 SVGEGT. This CDR3 reads CASSYSGTGKTGELFF. Here the CDR3 DNA reads TGTGCCAGCAGTTACTCCGGGACAGGGAAAACCGGGGAGCTGTTTTTT.

The chain is built from TRBV4-1 and TRBJ2-3; D is possibly TRBD2 (5 bases). Germline V CDR1 and CDR2: MGHRA, YSYEKL. The CDR3 has 17 residues. V lost 0 bases and J lost 2, with 15 bases in between. The CDR3 DNA reads TGCGCCAGCAGCCAAGATCGGTACAGACTACTCACAGATACGCAGTATTTT. It translates to CASSQDRYRLLTDTQYF.

This clonotype was seen only a few times. The chain has TRBV9 and TRBJ2-5; D is possibly TRBD2 (6 bases). This CDR3 spans 16 amino acids. V was trimmed by 0 bases and J by 1 base, leaving 13 bases between them. The germline V gene encodes CDR1 SGDLS and CDR2 YYNGEE. As DNA, the CDR3 is TGTGCCAGCAGCGTAGAAGGCGGGAACTCCCAAGAGACCCAGTACTTC. Translating it yields CASSVEGGNSQETQYF. The variable domain in full, completed from reference TRBV9 and TRBJ2-5, reads DSGVTQTPKHLITATGQRVTLRCSPRSGDLSVYWYQQSLDQGLQFLIQYYNGEERAKGNILERFSAQQFPDLHSELNLSSLELGDSALYFCASSVEGGNSQETQYFGPGTRLLVL.

This clonotype was counted only a few times. The V call is TRBV28, the J call TRBJ1-4, with D unresolved. With 8 bases removed from V and 12 bases from J, the gap between germline ends came to 13 bases. Germline CDR1 is MDHEN and CDR2 is SYDVKM. This CDR3 contains 11 residues. CDR3 DNA: TGTGCCAGCTTCTATAATCAAGAACTGTTTTTT. Protein product: CASFYNQELFF.

V and J are TRBV4-2 and TRBJ2-5; D remains unclear. V was trimmed by 4 bases and J by 2 bases, leaving 11 bases between them. The germline V gene encodes CDR1 LGHNA and CDR2 YNFKEQ. This CDR3 is 14 amino acids long. CDR3 DNA: TGTGCCAGCAGCCCAGAGGCGATTCAAGAGACCCAGTACTTC. Protein: CASSPEAIQETQYF.